The entry that follows covers one T cell receptor beta chain sequence. This sample was taken from a study of blood T cell repertoires in COVID-19. On the study more broadly: The United States, Italy and Spain were the sources of the acute and convalescent COVID-19 samples.

Per the original methods: Amplification with reference gene primers provided the estimates of nucleated cell counts. TCRdb's table, derived via immunoSEQ multiplex PCR, lists solely in-frame clones and lacks some. The DNA gave D and trimming, while V, J and clone size come from that table. This sample has 340,000 or so clones, with over 75% found just once. Germline V gene lookup returns CDR1 MGHRA and CDR2 YSYEKL. CDR3 length: 17 amino acids. Trimming left V 1 base short and J 8 bases short, with 20 bases between. This sequence joins TRBV4-1 and TRBJ1-4; tentative D call: TRBD1 (6 bases). Sequenced: peripheral blood. The TCR was taken from a man in his fifties with active or convalescent COVID-19. The DNA for the CDR3 is TGCGCCAGCAGCCAAGGGGGGAAGTGGGACATCGGGGAAAAACTGTTTTTT. Protein: CASSQGGKWDIGEKLFF.